Described below is a single T cell receptor beta chain sequence and its context. The CDR3 is made up of 13 amino acids. Germline V lookup: CDR1 MDHEN, CDR2 SYDVKM. V dropped 6 bases and J dropped 10; count of bases not matched to a gene: 8. This sample was taken from a study of cytomegalovirus exposure and HLA in healthy donors. It was with 60 Vbeta and 13 Jbeta primers that the PCR ran. The protocol was immunoSEQ multiplex PCR, while the TCRdb copy is restricted to in-frame clones and leaves out a portion. The sample holds roughly 120,000 clones, 80% seen once. The chain couples TRBV28 to TRBJ2-1, with 8 bases matching TRBD2. Sequenced input: PBMCs. The origin of this receptor is a man aged 25-45 years in good health and CMV-seronegative. Written as DNA, the CDR3 is TGTGCCAGCAGCCGAGGACTAGCTAGCGAGCAGTTCTTC. Its protein product is CASSRGLASEQFF.